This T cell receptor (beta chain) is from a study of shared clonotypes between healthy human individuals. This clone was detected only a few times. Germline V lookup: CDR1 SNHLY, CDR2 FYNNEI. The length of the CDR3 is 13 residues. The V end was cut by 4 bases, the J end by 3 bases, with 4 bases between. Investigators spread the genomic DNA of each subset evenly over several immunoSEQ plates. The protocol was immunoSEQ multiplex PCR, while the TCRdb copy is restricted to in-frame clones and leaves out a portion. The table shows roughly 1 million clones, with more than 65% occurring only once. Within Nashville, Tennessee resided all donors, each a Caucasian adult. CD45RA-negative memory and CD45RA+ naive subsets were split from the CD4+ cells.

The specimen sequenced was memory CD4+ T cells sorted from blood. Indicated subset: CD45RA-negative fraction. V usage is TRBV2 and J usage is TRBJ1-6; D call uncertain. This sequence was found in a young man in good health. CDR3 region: CASSGDYNSPLHF. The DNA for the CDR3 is TGTGCCAGCAGTGGAGACTATAATTCACCCCTCCACTTT. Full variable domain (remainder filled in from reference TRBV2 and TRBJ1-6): EPEVTQTPSHQVTQMGQEVILRCVPISNHLYFYWYRQILGQKVEFLVSFYNNEISEKSEIFDDQFSVERPDGSNFTLKIRSTKLEDSAMYFCASSGDYNSPLHFGNGTRLTVT.